This entry features one TCR beta chain sequence. Its antigen is unknown. The data stem from a study of cytomegalovirus exposure and HLA in healthy donors. Study outcomes and limitations: Presence/absence analyses rested on an assumption that sequencing depth was roughly uniform across donors.

The PCR made use of 60 Vbeta and 13 Jbeta primers. The method was immunoSEQ multiplex PCR; TCRdb's version includes in-frame clones alone and lacks a portion of them. The table has under 200,000 clones, around 68% seen once. The CDR3 totals 12 residues. The V end lost 5 bases, the J end lost 7 bases, and 11 bases lay between the germline ends. Germline V gene lookup returns CDR1 GTSNPN and CDR2 SVGIG (reference sequence). The origin of this receptor is a man aged 35-49 years in good health and CMV-seronegative. The rearrangement uses TRBV30 and TRBJ2-2; a possible D gene is TRBD1 (6 bases). The sequenced sample was PBMCs. The CDR3 DNA follows: TGTGCCTGGGCAGGGGTCGGCGGGGAGCTGTTTTTT. Translating gives CAWAGVGGELFF.